This entry describes one TCR beta chain. The antigen is not known. The sample has other DNA sequences that encode this CDR3 too. This sample was taken from a study of cytomegalovirus exposure and HLA in healthy donors. Study outcomes and limitations: When a later analysis was performed, an Asian-associated ancestry cluster reportedly had fewer N-insertions than the approximately 680-donor mean.

Use of 60 Vbeta and 13 Jbeta primers characterized the PCR. Assay: immunoSEQ multiplex PCR; the TCRdb copy retains only in-frame clones and omits some. This repertoire shows 90,000 to 120,000 clones, around 67% found once; its top ten account for around 13%. The specimen sequenced was PBMCs. The receptor was derived from a woman between 40 and 55 years old in good health and CMV-seropositive.

CDR3 sequence (DNA): TGCAGCGCTAGACAGGGGGCGGGGGAGACCCAGTACTTC. It specifies CSARQGAGETQYF. The V and J genes are TRBV29-1 and TRBJ2-5, with 10 bases matching TRBD1. CDR1 is SQVTM and CDR2 is ANQGSEA in the germline V gene. J lost 5 bases, V lost 7 bases, and 7 bases had no gene match. The CDR3 sequence is 13 residues long.